Following are 14 T cell receptor beta chains from one sample sequenced in a study of preoperative IRX-2 immunotherapy in early breast cancer. Clones were sequenced by immunoSEQ multiplex PCR, and TCRdb holds only the in-frame ones, with some missing. The sample lists roughly 35,000 clones, roughly 95% occurring once. Treatment given: preoperative locoregional IRX-2 cytokine immunotherapy. This sample was gathered from a patient treated with IRX-2 immunotherapy. These receptors were obtained from a human donor with breast cancer.

CDR3 sequence (DNA): TGTGCCAGTACTAGCGGGAGTGTGTACGAGCAGTACTTC. It specifies CASTSGSVYEQYF. The chain carries TRBV28 and TRBJ2-7, with TRBD2 identical over 11 bases. V was clipped by 9 bases and J by 4 bases; unmatched bases: 5. This CDR3 spans 13 amino acids. The germline CDR1 and CDR2 sequences are MDHEN and SYDVKM.

V is TRBV7-9 and J is TRBJ2-3, with D perhaps being TRBD1 or TRBD2 (6 bases each). CDR3 length: 15 residues. Germline lookup yields CDR1 SEHNR and CDR2 FQNEAQ (reference sequence). Trimming cost V 1 base and J 3 bases, with 11 bases left between them. CDR3 sequence (DNA): TGTGCCAGCAGCTTAGTACGGGGGCTGACAGATACGCAGTATTTT. It is translated as CASSLVRGLTDTQYF.

The J gene is TRBJ2-7, the V gene TRBV5-1; D ambiguous. Germline V lookup: CDR1 SGHRS, CDR2 YFSETQ. With 1 base removed from V and 4 bases from J, the gap between germline ends came to 6 bases. The CDR3 is 12 residues long. CDR3 amino acids: CASSLTVYEQYF. CDR3 sequence (DNA): TGCGCCAGCAGCTTGACGGTTTACGAGCAGTACTTC.

This chain links TRBV29-1 with TRBJ2-7, with 9 bases aligning to TRBD1. CDR3 length: 13 residues. Germline V gene lookup returns CDR1 SQVTM and CDR2 ANQGSEA. V was clipped by 6 bases and J by 4 bases; unmatched bases: 7. CDR3 sequence: CSVWTGAGYEQYF. DNA of the CDR3: TGCAGCGTCTGGACAGGGGCTGGATACGAGCAGTACTTC.

This clone was seen once. V gene TRBV5-1 combines with J gene TRBJ1-2, with D perhaps matching TRBD1 (5 bases). This CDR3 is built from 14 residues. Germline V gene lookup returns CDR1 SGHRS and CDR2 YFSETQ. The V and J ends lost 2 bases and 2 bases respectively, with 10 bases between them. Here the CDR3 reads CASSFGPGNYGYTF. The CDR3 coding sequence is TGCGCCAGCAGCTTTGGGCCAGGGAACTATGGCTACACCTTC. The full variable domain, rest sourced from reference TRBV5-1 and TRBJ1-2, is KAGVTQTPRYLIKTRGQQVTLSCSPISGHRSVSWYQQTPGQGLQFLFEYFSETQRNKGNFPGRFSGRQFSNSRSEMNVSTLELGDSALYLCASSFGPGNYGYTFGSGTRLTVV.

The chain uses TRBV13 and TRBJ2-7, with 14 nucleotides matching TRBD2. The CDR3 runs to 16 residues. Germline V CDR1 and CDR2: PRHDT, FYEKMQ (reference sequence). Trimming took 5 bases from V and 3 from J; bases not matched to a gene: 6. The CDR3: CASSARTSGGNYEQYF. In DNA form, the CDR3 reads TGTGCCAGCAGCGCCCGGACTAGCGGGGGGAACTACGAGCAGTACTTC. The complete variable domain, with remaining parts taken from reference TRBV13 and TRBJ2-7, reads AAGVIQSPRHLIKEKRETATLKCYPIPRHDTVYWYQQGPGQDPQFLISFYEKMQSDKGSIPDRFSAQQFSDYHSELNMSSLELGDSALYFCASSARTSGGNYEQYFGPGTRLTVT.

The chain has TRBV11-3 and TRBJ2-5; tentative D call: TRBD2 (6 bases). Trimming took 3 bases from V and 1 from J, leaving 9 bases between them. The V gene's germline CDR1 is SGHNT and CDR2 YENEEA. The length of the CDR3 is 14 residues. The CDR3 sequence: CASSFAGSQETQYF. In DNA form, the CDR3 reads TGTGCCAGCAGCTTCGCGGGAAGCCAAGAGACCCAGTACTTC.

The chain combines TRBV7-3 with TRBJ1-1; D not certain. Germline V gene data show CDR1 as SGHTA and CDR2 as FQGTGA. Trimming left V 4 bases short and J 8 bases short, with 8 bases between. The CDR3 extends over 11 amino acids. CDR3 sequence reads: CASSYSWEAFF. The CDR3 bases are TGTGCCAGCAGCTACTCATGGGAAGCTTTCTTT.

The chain has TRBV5-1 and TRBJ2-3, with D possibly being TRBD2 (6 bases). The length of the CDR3 is 14 residues. V was cut by 5 bases and J by 2 bases, with 12 bases left in between. CDR1 and CDR2 from the germline V gene are SGHRS and YFSETQ. DNA of the CDR3: TGCGCCAGCAGACATCGGGAGCTCACAGATACGCAGTATTTT. Protein: CASRHRELTDTQYF. The full variable domain, completed using reference TRBV5-1 and TRBJ2-3, is KAGVTQTPRYLIKTRGQQVTLSCSPISGHRSVSWYQQTPGQGLQFLFEYFSETQRNKGNFPGRFSGRQFSNSRSEMNVSTLELGDSALYLCASRHRELTDTQYFGPGTRLTVL.

The chain joins TRBV21-1 to TRBJ1-1; TRBD1 reflects the table's D call only, with no check against the DNA. TRBV21-1 has pseudogene status. The CDR3 runs 15 residues. This CDR3 reads CASSGTDRVGTEAFF. The CDR3 DNA is TGTGCCAGCAGCGGAACAGACAGGGTTGGTACTGAAGCTTTCTTT.

J is TRBJ2-7 and V is TRBV7-9, with D tentatively TRBD2 (6 bases). The CDR3 runs to 15 residues. The germline V gene has CDR1 SEHNR and CDR2 FQNEAQ (reference sequence). V lost 5 bases and J lost 6, with 20 bases in between. The CDR3 spells CASSHPIGGRGEQYF. The CDR3 nucleotides are TGTGCCAGCAGCCATCCCATCGGGGGAAGGGGCGAGCAGTACTTC.

The rearrangement joins TRBV29-1 to TRBJ2-7, with a tentative D call TRBD2 (5 bases). The CDR3 has 12 amino acids. V lost 1 base and J 4 bases, leaving 8 bases between the germline ends. In germline, CDR1 is SQVTM, CDR2 ANQGSEA. The CDR3 nucleotides read TGCAGCGTTGAAGGGGAGTCGTACGAGCAGTACTTC. It specifies CSVEGESYEQYF.

The chain couples TRBV11-2 to TRBJ2-2; the match to TRBD1 covers 7 bases. This CDR3 contains 16 residues. V lost 5 bases to trimming and J lost 3 bases; unmatched junction nucleotides: 9. Germline assignment: CDR1 SGHAT and CDR2 FQNNGV. CDR3 loop: CASSKNRGSDTGELFF. The CDR3 DNA reads as TGTGCCAGCAGCAAGAACAGGGGATCGGACACCGGGGAGCTGTTTTTT.

The chain has TRBV6-5 and TRBJ2-7; 10 nucleotides match TRBD2. This CDR3 contains 13 residues. V was clipped by 4 bases and J by 3 bases; unmatched bases: 0. The germline gives CDR1 MNHEY, CDR2 SVGAGI. The CDR3 DNA follows: TGTGCCAGCAGTTCTAGCGGGAGCTACGAGCAGTACTTC. Protein sequence: CASSSSGSYEQYF.